This T cell receptor (beta chain) was profiled in a study of blood T cells in healthy people across ages. Broader study findings: Unsorted PBMCs ruled out conclusive naive versus antigen-experienced comparison.

This clonotype was seen a handful of times. Its antigen is not known. Drawing of peripheral blood yielded about 10 milliliters from each donor. The study isolated at least 6.5 million PBMCs from each sample. Alongside a J-beta primer mix, a sample-barcoded 5' primer served in a second PCR lasting roughly 6 to 12 cycles. Each sample provided no less than 2.5 million CDR3-containing paired-end reads. TCRdb re-analysed the 5' RACE reads in MiXCR, keeping a single row per CDR3 protein. This table holds around 1,500,000 distinct CDR3 sequences, roughly 27% found once. The sequence came from a woman in her 30s in good health. Sequenced input: blood.

In DNA, the CDR3 is TGCAGCGTTAGGACAGCCGAAAAACTGTTTTTT. Translating it yields CSVRTAEKLFF. The V and J genes are TRBV29-1 and TRBJ1-4; D perhaps matches TRBD1 (6 bases). Looked up from germline, CDR1 is SQVTM and CDR2 is ANQGSEA. Trimming removed 5 bases from V and 8 bases from J, with 9 bases in between. This CDR3 contains 11 residues.